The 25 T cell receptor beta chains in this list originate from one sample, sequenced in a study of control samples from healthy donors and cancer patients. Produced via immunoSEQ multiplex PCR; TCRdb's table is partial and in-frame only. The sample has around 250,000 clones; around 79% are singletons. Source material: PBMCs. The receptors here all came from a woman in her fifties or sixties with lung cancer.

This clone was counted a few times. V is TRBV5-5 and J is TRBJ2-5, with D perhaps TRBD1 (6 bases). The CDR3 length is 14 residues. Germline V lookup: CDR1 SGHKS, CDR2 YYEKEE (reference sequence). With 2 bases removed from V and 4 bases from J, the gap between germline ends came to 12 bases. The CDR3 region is CASSLIGGAETQYF. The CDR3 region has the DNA TGTGCCAGCAGCTTAATAGGGGGTGCAGAGACCCAGTACTTC.

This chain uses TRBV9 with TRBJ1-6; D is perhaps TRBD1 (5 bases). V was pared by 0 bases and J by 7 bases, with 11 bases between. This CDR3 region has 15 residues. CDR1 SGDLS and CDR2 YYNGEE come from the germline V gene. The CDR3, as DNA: TGTGCCAGCAGCGTAGGAGGGGCGGGAAATTCACCCCTCCACTTT. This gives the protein CASSVGGAGNSPLHF.

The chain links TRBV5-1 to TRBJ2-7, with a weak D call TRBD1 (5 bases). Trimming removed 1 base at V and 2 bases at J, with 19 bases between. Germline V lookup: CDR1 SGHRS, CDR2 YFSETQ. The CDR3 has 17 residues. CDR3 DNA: TGCGCCAGCAGCTTGAGGTTGGGGCCGCTTCAAGCCTACGAGCAGTACTTC. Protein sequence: CASSLRLGPLQAYEQYF. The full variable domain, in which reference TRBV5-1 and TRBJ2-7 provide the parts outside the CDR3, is KAGVTQTPRYLIKTRGQQVTLSCSPISGHRSVSWYQQTPGQGLQFLFEYFSETQRNKGNFPGRFSGRQFSNSRSEMNVSTLELGDSALYLCASSLRLGPLQAYEQYFGPGTRLTVT.

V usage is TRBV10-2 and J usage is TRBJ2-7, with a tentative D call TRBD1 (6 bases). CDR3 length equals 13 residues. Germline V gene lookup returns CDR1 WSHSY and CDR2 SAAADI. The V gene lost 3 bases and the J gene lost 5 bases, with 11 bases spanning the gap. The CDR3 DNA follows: TGCGCCAGCAGTGAAACAGGGCTAAACGAGCAGTACTTC. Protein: CASSETGLNEQYF.

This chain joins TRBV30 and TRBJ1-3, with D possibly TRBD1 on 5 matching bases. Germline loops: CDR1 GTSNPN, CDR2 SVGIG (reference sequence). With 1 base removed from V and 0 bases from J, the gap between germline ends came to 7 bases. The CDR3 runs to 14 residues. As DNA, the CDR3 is TGTGCCTGGAGTGGGGGCTACTCTGGAAACACCATATATTTT. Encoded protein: CAWSGGYSGNTIYF. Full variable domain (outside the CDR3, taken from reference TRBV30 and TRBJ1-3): SQTIHQWPATLVQPVGSPLSLECTVEGTSNPNLYWYRQAAGRGLQLLFYSVGIGQISSEVPQNLSASRPQDRQFILSSKKLLLSDSGFYLCAWSGGYSGNTIYFGEGSWLTVV.

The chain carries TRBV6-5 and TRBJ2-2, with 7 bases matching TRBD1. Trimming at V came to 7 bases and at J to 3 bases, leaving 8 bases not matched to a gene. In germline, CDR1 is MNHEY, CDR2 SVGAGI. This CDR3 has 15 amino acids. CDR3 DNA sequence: TGTGCCAGCAACGTAGGACAGGCTTACACCGGGGAGCTGTTTTTT. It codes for CASNVGQAYTGELFF.

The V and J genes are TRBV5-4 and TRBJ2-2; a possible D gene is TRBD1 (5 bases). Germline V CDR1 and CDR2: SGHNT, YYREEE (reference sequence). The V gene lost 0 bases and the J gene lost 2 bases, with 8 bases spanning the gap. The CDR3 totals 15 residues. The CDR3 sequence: CASSLGQGNTGELFF. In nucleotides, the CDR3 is TGTGCCAGCAGCTTGGGGCAGGGTAACACCGGGGAGCTGTTTTTT.

The CDR3 protein is CASSGSDYPGETQYF. CDR3 sequence (DNA): TGTGCCAGCAGCGGTTCGGACTACCCGGGGGAGACCCAGTACTTC. The J gene is TRBJ2-5, the V gene TRBV9, with a weak D call TRBD2 (6 bases). The CDR3 covers 15 residues. CDR1 is SGDLS and CDR2 is YYNGEE in the germline V gene. V was cut by 3 bases and J by 5 bases, with 17 bases left in between.

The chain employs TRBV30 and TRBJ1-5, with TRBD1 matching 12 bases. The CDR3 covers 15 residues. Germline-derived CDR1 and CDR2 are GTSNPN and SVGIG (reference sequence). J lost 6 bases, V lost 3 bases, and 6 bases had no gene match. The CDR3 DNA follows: TGTGCCTGGAGCCCGGGACAGGGGGCGCTTCAGCCCCAGCATTTT. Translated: CAWSPGQGALQPQHF.

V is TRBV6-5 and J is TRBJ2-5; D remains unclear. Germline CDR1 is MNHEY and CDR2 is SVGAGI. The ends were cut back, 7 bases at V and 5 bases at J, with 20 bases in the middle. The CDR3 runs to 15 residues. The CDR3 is CASTEVGSGGETQYF. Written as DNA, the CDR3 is TGTGCCAGCACCGAGGTGGGAAGTGGCGGCGAGACCCAGTACTTC.

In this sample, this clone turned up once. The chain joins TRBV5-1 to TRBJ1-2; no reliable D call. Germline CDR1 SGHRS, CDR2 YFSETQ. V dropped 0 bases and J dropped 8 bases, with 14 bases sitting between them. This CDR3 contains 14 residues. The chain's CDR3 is CASSLEVGEWGYTF. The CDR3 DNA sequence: TGCGCCAGCAGCTTGGAGGTGGGAGAGTGGGGCTACACCTTC.

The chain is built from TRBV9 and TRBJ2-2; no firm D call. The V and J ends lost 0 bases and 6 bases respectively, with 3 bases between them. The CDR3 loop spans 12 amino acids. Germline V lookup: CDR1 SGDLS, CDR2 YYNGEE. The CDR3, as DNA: TGTGCCAGCAGCGTAGTGTCCGGGGAGCTGTTTTTT. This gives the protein CASSVVSGELFF.

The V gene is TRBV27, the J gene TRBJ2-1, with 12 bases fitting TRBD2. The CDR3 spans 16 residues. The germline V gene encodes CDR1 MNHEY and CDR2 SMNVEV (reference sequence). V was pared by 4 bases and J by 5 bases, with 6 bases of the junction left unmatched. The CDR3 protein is CASSSQTSGGNNEQFF. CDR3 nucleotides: TGTGCCAGCAGTTCACAGACTAGCGGGGGAAACAATGAGCAGTTCTTC.

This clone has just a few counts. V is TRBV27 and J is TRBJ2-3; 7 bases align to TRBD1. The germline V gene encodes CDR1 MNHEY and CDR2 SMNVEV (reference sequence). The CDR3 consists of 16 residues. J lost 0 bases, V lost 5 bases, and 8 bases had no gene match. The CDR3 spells CASSAEGTDSTDTQYF. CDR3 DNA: TGTGCCAGCAGTGCCGAAGGGACAGATAGCACAGATACGCAGTATTTT.

CDR3 nucleotide sequence: TGTGCCAGCAGCTTAGATCCCCTTACCTACAATGAGCAGTTCTTC. This sequence encodes CASSLDPLTYNEQFF. V and J are TRBV7-9 and TRBJ2-1, with unresolved D. The CDR3 runs to 15 residues. Germline CDR1 SEHNR, CDR2 FQNEAQ (reference sequence). The V gene lost 1 base and the J gene lost 2 bases, with 9 bases spanning the gap.

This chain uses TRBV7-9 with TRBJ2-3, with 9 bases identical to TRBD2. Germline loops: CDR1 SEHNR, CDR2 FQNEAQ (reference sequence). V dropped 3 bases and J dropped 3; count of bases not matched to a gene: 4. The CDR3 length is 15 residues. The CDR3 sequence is CASSFQSGGTDTQYF. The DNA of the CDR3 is TGTGCCAGCAGCTTTCAGAGCGGGGGGACAGATACGCAGTATTTT.

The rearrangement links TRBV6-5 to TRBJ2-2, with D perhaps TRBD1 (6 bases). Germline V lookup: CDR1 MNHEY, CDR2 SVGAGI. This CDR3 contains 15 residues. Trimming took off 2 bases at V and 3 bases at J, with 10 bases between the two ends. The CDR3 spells CASSYGGSHTGELFF. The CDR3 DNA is TGTGCCAGCAGTTACGGGGGCTCACACACCGGGGAGCTGTTTTTT.

The CDR3 DNA sequence: TGTGCCAGCAGCTTAGAGGCGGGGGCACCCCTCCACTTT. Translated, it gives CASSLEAGAPLHF. The chain joins TRBV7-9 to TRBJ1-6, with D tentatively TRBD1 (5 bases). Per germline, CDR1 SEHNR and CDR2 FQNEAQ (reference sequence). The ends were cut back, 1 base at V and 11 bases at J, with 9 bases in the middle. The CDR3 extends over 13 amino acids.

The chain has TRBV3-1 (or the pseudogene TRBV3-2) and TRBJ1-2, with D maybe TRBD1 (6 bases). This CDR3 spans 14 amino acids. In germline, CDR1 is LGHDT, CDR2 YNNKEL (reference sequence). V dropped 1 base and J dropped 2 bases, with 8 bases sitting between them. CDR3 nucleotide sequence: TGTGCCAGCAGCCAAGGAGACAGGAACTATGGCTACACCTTC. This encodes CASSQGDRNYGYTF.

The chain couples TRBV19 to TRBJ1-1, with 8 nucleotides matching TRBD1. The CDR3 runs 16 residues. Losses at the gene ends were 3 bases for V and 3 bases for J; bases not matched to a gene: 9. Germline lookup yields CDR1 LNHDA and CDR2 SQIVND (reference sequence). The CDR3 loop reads CASSILWTGSDTEAFF. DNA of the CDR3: TGTGCCAGTAGTATCCTCTGGACAGGGAGCGACACTGAAGCTTTCTTT.

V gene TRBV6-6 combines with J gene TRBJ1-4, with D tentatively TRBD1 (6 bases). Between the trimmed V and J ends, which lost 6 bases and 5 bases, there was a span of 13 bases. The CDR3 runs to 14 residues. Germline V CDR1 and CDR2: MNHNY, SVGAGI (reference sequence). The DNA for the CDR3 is TGTGCCAGCAGACGGACAGTACAAAATGAAAAACTGTTTTTT. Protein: CASRRTVQNEKLFF.

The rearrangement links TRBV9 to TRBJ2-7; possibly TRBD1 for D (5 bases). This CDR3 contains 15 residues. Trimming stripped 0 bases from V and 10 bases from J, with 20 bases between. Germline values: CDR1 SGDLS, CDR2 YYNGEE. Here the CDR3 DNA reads TGTGCCAGCAGCGTAGATCCTAGGCCTCAGGGAAATCAGTACTTC. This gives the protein CASSVDPRPQGNQYF.

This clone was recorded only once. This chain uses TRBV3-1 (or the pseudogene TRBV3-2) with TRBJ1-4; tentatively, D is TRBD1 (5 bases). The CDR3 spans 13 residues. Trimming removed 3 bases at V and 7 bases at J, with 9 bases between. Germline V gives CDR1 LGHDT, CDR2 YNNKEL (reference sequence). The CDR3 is CASSHGDPEKLFF. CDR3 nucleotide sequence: TGTGCCAGCAGCCACGGGGACCCTGAAAAACTGTTTTTT.

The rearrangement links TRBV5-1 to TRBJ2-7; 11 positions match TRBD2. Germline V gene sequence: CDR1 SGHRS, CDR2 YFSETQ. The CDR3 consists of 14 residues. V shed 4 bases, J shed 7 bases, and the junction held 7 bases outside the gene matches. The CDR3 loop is CASSAVGTSGEQYF. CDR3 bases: TGCGCCAGCAGCGCAGTTGGGACTAGCGGTGAGCAGTACTTC.

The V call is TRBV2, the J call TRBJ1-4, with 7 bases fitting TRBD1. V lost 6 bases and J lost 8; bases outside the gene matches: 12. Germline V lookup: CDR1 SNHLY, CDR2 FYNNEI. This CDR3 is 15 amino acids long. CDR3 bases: TGTGCCAGCAGCCCCGACAGGGAGACTTGGGAAAAACTGTTTTTT. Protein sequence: CASSPDRETWEKLFF.